This T cell receptor beta chain was found in a study of blood T cell repertoires in COVID-19. Study as a whole: PBMCs, B-cell-depleted T cells, or T cells were the source of the cDNA or gDNA that made up the material.

This table comes from immunoSEQ multiplex PCR, and its TCRdb copy is limited to in-frame clones, with some not included. This sample has about 97,000 clones, with 70% to 90% found just once. This CDR3 spans 12 amino acids. Germline V lookup: CDR1 SNHLY, CDR2 FYNNEI. The V gene end was trimmed by 6 bases and the J gene end by 6 bases; junction bases not matched to a gene: 3. This TCR derives from a man aged 50 to 60 with active COVID-19. Sequencing was carried out using peripheral blood. The genes are TRBV2 and TRBJ2-3, with TRBD2 matching over 7 bases. The CDR3 DNA follows: TGTGCCAGCAGGGAACTAGCGGATACGCAGTATTTT. Translation gives CASRELADTQYF.